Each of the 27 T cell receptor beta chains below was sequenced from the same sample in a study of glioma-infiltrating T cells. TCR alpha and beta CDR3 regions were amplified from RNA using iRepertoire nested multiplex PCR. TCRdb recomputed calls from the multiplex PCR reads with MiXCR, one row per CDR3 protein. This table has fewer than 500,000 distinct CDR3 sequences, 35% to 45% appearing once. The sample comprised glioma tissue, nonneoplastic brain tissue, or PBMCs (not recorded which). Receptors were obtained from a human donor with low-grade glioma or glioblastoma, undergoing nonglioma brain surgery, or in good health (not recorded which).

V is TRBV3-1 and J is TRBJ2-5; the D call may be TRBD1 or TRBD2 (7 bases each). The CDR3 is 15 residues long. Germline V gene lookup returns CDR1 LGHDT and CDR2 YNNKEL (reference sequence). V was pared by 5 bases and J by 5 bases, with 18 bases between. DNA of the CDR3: TGTGCCAGCAGCGTCAGGGGGGGCGGATTTGAGACCCAGTACTTC. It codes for CASSVRGGGFETQYF.

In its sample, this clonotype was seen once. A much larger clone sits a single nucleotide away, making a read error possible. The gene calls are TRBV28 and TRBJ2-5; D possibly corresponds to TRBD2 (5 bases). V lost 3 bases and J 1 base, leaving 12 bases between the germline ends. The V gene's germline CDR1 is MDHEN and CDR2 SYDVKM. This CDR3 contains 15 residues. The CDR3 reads CASSFPRGFQETQYF. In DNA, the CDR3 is TGTGCCAGCAGTTTCCCCCGAGGGTTCCAAGAGACCCAGTACTTC.

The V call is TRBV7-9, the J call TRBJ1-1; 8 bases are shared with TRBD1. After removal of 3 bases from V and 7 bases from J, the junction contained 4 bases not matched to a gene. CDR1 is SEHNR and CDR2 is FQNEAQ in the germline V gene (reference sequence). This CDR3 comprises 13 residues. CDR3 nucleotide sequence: TGTGCCAGCAGCTTTACCGGACAGGGTGAAGCTTTCTTT. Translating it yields CASSFTGQGEAFF. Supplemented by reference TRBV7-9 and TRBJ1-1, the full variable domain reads DTGVSQNPRHKITKRGQNVTFRCDPISEHNRLYWYRQTLGQGPEFLTYFQNEAQLEKSRLLSDRFSAERPKGSFSTLEIQRTEQGDSAMYLCASSFTGQGEAFFGQGTRLTVV.

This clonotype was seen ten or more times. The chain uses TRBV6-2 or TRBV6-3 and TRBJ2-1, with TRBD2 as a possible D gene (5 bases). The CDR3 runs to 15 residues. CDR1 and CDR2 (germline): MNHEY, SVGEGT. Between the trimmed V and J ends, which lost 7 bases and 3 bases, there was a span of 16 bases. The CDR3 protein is CASNKRGRGYNEQFF. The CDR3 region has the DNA TGTGCCAGCAATAAAAGAGGGAGAGGCTACAATGAGCAGTTCTTC.

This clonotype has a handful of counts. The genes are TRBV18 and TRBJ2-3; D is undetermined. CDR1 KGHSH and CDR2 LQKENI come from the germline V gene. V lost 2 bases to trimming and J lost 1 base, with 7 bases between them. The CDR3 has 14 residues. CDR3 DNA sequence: TGTGCCAGCTCACCAATGCTCGGCACAGATACGCAGTATTTT. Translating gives CASSPMLGTDTQYF.

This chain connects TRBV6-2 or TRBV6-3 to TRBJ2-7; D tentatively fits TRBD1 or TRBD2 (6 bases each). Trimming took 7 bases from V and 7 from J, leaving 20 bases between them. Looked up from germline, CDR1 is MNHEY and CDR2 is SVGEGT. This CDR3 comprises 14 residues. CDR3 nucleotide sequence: TGTGCCAGCATGGGACGGGGGCCGGTCAATGAGCAGTACTTC. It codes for CASMGRGPVNEQYF.

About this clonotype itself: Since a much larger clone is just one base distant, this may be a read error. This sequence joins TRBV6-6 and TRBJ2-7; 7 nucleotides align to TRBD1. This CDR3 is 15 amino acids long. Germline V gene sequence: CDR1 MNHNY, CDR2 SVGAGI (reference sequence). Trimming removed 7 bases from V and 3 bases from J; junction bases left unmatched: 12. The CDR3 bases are TGTGCCAGCATTATCCGAGGGGACAGCTACTACGAGCAGTACTTC. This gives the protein CASIIRGDSYYEQYF.

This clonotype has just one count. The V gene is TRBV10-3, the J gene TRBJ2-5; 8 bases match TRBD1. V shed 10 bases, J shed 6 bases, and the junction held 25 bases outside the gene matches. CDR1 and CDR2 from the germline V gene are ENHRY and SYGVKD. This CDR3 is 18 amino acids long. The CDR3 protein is CARSYSGDRRLSGQTQYF. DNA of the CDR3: TGTGCCAGAAGTTACTCGGGGGACAGGCGCCTAAGTGGGCAGACCCAGTACTTC.

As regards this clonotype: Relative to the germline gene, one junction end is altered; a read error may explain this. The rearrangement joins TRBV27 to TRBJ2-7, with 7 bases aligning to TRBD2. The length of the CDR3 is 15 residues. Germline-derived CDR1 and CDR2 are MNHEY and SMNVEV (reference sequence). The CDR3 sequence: CVSSQKGEGPYEQYF. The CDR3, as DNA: TGTGTCAGCAGCCAAAAAGGGGAGGGCCCCTACGAGCAGTACTTC.

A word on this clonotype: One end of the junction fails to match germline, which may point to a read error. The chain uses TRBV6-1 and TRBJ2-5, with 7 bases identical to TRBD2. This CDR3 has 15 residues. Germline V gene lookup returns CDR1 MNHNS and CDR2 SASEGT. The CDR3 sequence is CAISEAGQYQETQYF. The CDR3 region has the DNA TGTGCCATCAGTGAAGCGGGGCAGTACCAAGAGACCCAGTACTTC.

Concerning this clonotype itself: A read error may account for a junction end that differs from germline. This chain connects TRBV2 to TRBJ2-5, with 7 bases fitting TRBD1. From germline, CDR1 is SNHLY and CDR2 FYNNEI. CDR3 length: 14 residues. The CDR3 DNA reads TGTGCCAGCAGCGTCGGGACAGAGCAAGAGACCAAGTACTTC. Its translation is CASSVGTEQETKYF.

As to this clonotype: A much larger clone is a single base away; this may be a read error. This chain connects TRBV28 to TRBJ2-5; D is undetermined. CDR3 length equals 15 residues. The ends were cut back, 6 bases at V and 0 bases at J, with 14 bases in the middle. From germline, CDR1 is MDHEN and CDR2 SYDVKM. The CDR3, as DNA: TGTGCCAGCAGCTCTCTCGGGTACCACCAAGAGACCCAGTACTTC. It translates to CASSSLGYHQETQYF.

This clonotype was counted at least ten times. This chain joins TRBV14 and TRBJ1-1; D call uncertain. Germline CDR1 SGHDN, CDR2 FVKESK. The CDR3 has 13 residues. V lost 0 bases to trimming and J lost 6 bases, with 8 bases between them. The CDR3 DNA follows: TGTGCCAGCAGCCAAGACTGGACTTCTGAAGCTTTCTTT. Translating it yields CASSQDWTSEAFF.

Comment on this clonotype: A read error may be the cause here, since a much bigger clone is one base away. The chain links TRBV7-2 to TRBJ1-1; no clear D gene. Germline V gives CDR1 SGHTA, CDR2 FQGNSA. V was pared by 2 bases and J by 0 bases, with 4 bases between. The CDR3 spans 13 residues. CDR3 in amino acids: CASSLFLNTEAFF. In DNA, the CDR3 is TGTGCCAGCAGCTTATTTTTGAACACTGAAGCTTTCTTT. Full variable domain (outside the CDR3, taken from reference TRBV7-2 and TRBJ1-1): GAGVSQSPSNKVTEKGKDVELRCDPISGHTALYWYRQSLGQGLEFLIYFQGNSAPDKSGLPSDRFSAERTGGSVSTLTIQRTQQEDSAVYLCASSLFLNTEAFFGQGTRLTVV.

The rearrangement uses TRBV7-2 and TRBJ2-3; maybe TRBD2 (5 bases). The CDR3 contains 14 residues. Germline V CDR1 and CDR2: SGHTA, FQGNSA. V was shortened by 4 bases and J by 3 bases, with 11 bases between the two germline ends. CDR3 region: CASSWRWETDTQYF. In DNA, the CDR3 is TGTGCCAGCAGCTGGAGGTGGGAAACAGATACGCAGTATTTT.

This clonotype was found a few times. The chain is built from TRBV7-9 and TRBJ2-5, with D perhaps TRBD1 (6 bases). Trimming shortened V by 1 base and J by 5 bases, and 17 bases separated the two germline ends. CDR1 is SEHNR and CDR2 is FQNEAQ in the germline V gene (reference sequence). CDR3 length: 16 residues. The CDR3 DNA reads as TGTGCCAGCAGCTTAGATCAGGGGTTGTCGTGGGAGACCCAGTACTTC. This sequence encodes CASSLDQGLSWETQYF.

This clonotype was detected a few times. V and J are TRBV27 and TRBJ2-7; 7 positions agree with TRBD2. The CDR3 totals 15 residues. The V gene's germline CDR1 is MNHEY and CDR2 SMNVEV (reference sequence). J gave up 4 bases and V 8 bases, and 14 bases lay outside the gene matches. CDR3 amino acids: CASGSVGGSKYEQYF. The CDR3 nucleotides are TGTGCCAGCGGATCTGTCGGCGGGAGTAAGTACGAGCAGTACTTC.

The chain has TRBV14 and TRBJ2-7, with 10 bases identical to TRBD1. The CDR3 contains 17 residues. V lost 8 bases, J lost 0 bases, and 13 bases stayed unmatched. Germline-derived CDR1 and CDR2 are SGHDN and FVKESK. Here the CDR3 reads CASSPPGQGDSSYEQYF. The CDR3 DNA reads TGTGCCAGCTCACCACCCGGACAGGGGGACAGCTCCTACGAGCAGTACTTC.

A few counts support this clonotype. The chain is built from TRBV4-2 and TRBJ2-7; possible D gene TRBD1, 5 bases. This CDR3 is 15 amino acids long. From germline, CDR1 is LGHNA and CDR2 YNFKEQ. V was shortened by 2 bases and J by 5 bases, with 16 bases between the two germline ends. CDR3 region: CASSQQTVEQDEQYF. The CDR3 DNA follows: TGTGCCAGCAGCCAACAGACAGTGGAGCAAGACGAGCAGTACTTC.

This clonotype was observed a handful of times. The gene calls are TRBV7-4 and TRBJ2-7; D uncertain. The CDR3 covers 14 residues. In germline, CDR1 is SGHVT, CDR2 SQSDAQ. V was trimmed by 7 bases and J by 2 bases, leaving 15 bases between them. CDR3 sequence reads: CASNLSQSTYEQYF. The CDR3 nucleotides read TGTGCCAGCAACCTGTCCCAGTCGACCTACGAGCAGTACTTC.

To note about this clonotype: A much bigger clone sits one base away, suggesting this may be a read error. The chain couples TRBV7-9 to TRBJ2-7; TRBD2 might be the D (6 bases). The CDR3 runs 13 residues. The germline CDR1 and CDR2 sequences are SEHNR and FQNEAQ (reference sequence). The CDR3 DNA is TGTGCCAGCAGCTTAGATTTTTCACGGGAGCGGTACTTC. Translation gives CASSLDFSRERYF.

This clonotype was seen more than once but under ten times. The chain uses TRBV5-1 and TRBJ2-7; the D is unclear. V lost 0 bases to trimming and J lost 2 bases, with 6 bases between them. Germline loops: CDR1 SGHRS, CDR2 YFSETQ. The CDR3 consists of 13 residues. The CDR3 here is CASSLERAYEQYF. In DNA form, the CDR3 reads TGCGCCAGCAGCTTGGAAAGGGCCTACGAGCAGTACTTC.

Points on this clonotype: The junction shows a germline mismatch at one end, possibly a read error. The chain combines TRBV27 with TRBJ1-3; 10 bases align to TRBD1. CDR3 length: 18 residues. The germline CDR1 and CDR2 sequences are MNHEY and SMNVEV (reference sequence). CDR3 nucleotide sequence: TGTACCAGCAGTTCCTCACGACAGGGGGCCCTCTCTGGAAACACCATATATTTT. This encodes CTSSSSRQGALSGNTIYF.

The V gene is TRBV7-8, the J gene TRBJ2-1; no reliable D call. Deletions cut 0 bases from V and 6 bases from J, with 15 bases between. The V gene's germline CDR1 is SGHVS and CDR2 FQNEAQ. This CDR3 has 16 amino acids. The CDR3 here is CASSLAENPRRNEQFF. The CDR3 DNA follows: TGTGCCAGCAGCTTAGCGGAGAACCCACGCCGCAATGAGCAGTTCTTC. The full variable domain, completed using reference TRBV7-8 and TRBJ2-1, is GAGVSQSPRYKVAKRGQDVALRCDPISGHVSLFWYQQALGQGPEFLTYFQNEAQLDKSGLPSDRFFAERPEGSVSTLKIQRTQQEDSAVYLCASSLAENPRRNEQFFGPGTRLTVL.

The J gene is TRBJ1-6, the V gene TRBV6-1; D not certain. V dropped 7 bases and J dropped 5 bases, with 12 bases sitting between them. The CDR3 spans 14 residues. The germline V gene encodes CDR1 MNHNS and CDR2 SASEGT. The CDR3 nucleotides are TGTGCCAGCACCCCCCGGGGAAATAATTCACCCCTCCACTTT. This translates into CASTPRGNNSPLHF.

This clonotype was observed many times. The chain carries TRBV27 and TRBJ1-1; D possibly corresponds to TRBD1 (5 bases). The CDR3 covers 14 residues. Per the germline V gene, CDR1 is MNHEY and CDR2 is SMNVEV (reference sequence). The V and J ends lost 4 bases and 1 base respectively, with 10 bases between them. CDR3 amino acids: CASSSIGANTEAFF. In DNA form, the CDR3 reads TGTGCCAGCAGTTCCATTGGGGCGAACACTGAAGCTTTCTTT.

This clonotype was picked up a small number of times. CDR3 region: CASSRIAGGLYNEQFF. The DNA of the CDR3 is TGCGCCAGCAGCCGAATAGCGGGAGGACTCTACAATGAGCAGTTCTTC. The gene calls are TRBV4-1 and TRBJ2-1, with 10 bases aligning to TRBD2. Germline CDR1 is MGHRA and CDR2 is YSYEKL. This CDR3 region has 16 residues. Germline trimming cut 4 bases from V and 3 bases from J; bases unmatched to any gene: 6.